The source of this T cell receptor beta chain is a study of blood T cell repertoires in COVID-19. The protocol was immunoSEQ multiplex PCR, while the TCRdb copy is restricted to in-frame clones and leaves out a portion. The sample shows roughly 200,000 clones, approximately 87% of them seen only once. Trimming stripped 0 bases from V and 4 bases from J, with 13 bases between. CDR1 is SGHRS, CDR2 YFSETQ, per germline. The CDR3 spans 15 residues. Sequencing input: peripheral blood. V gene TRBV5-1 combines with J gene TRBJ1-1; D gene unclear. The clonotype originates from a man aged 55 to 70 who had recovered from COVID-19. This chain's CDR3 is CASSLAVVGSTEAFF. CDR3 in DNA: TGCGCCAGCAGCTTGGCGGTAGTAGGGAGCACTGAAGCTTTCTTT.